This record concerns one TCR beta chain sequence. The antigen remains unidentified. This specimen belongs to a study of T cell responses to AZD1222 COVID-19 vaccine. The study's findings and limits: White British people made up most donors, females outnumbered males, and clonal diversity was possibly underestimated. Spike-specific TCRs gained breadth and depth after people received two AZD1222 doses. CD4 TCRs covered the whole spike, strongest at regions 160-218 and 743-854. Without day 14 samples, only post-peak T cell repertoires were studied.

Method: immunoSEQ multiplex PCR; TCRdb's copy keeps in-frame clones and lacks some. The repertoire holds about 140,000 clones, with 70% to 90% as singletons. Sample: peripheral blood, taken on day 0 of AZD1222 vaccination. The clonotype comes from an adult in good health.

CDR3 DNA: TGTGCCAGCTCACCACCTCGGGGGCGCGGGGTCTCCATGAACACTGAAGCTTTCTTT. Its protein product is CASSPPRGRGVSMNTEAFF. This chain connects TRBV18 to TRBJ1-1; a possible D gene is TRBD1 (6 bases). Germline CDR1 KGHSH, CDR2 LQKENI. The CDR3 contains 19 residues. V was shortened by 0 bases and J by 0 bases, with 20 bases between the two germline ends.